The 9 T cell receptor beta chains reported below all come from one sample, sequenced in a study of CD8+ T cells in alopecia areata. Noted treatment: oral pan-JAK inhibitor, 5-10 mg twice daily. Extraction and reverse transcription of RNA yielded cDNA as the sequencing template. The protocol was immunoSEQ multiplex PCR, while the TCRdb copy is restricted to in-frame clones and leaves out a portion. The data hold a few hundred thousand clones, with around two fifths observed a single time. The sample here was CD4+ T cells sorted from blood, taken at roughly week 30, from a patient treated with tofacitinib. The receptors were gathered from a human donor with alopecia areata.

This clone has more than one count but fewer than ten. This chain uses TRBV5-6 with TRBJ2-1; 9 nucleotides agree with TRBD2. Looked up from germline, CDR1 is SGHDT and CDR2 is YYEEEE. The CDR3 runs to 17 residues. V lost 4 bases to trimming and J lost 2 bases; unmatched junction nucleotides: 10. The CDR3 DNA reads as TGTGCCAGCAGCGGCGATAGCGGGAGAATTGCCTACAATGAGCAGTTCTTC. Its translation: CASSGDSGRIAYNEQFF.

The table lists this clone with a few counts. V and J are TRBV7-8 and TRBJ2-3; D may be TRBD2 (7 bases). V was pared by 6 bases and J by 0 bases, with 16 bases between. The germline gives CDR1 SGHVS, CDR2 FQNEAQ. The CDR3 has 16 residues. The CDR3 spells CASRPNREGSTDTQYF. CDR3 DNA: TGTGCCAGCAGACCGAACAGGGAGGGAAGCACAGATACGCAGTATTTT.

V is TRBV18 and J is TRBJ1-5; D might be TRBD1 (5 bases). Germline CDR1 is KGHSH and CDR2 is LQKENI. V was clipped by 0 bases and J by 9 bases, with 12 bases between them. This CDR3 has 14 amino acids. Here the CDR3 reads CASSPPGRVAPQHF. CDR3 coding DNA: TGTGCCAGCTCACCACCCGGCAGGGTGGCGCCCCAGCATTTT.

The V gene is TRBV11-2, the J gene TRBJ2-7; D is ambiguous. Germline V lookup: CDR1 SGHAT, CDR2 FQNNGV. This CDR3 comprises 11 residues. The V end lost 6 bases, the J end lost 7 bases, and 10 bases lay between the germline ends. DNA of the CDR3: TGTGCCAGCAGACTAATGAGGGAGCAGTACTTC. Translation gives CASRLMREQYF.

The chain combines TRBV6-5 with TRBJ1-6; D is unresolved. Trimming took 0 bases from V and 4 from J, leaving 7 bases between them. The CDR3 is 15 amino acids. Per the germline V gene, CDR1 is MNHEY and CDR2 is SVGAGI. The CDR3 protein is CASSYSQTYNSPLHF. CDR3 bases: TGTGCCAGCAGTTACTCACAGACTTATAATTCACCCCTCCACTTT.

In this sample, this clone turned up a few times. The V and J genes are TRBV6-1 and TRBJ2-4; 7 bases map to TRBD2. The length of the CDR3 is 16 residues. Germline loops: CDR1 MNHNS, CDR2 SASEGT. The V segment lost 0 bases and the J segment 6 bases; nucleotides outside the gene matches: 8. The CDR3 sequence is CASSEASAGARNIQYF. The CDR3 region has the DNA TGTGCCAGCAGTGAAGCCTCGGCGGGAGCGCGAAACATTCAGTACTTC.

This clone was observed a single time. The chain recombines TRBV28 with TRBJ2-3; D is ambiguous. The CDR3 covers 12 residues. Germline V gene sequence: CDR1 MDHEN, CDR2 SYDVKM. The V end lost 3 bases, the J end lost 4 bases, and 5 bases lay between the germline ends. In DNA, the CDR3 is TGTGCCAGCAGTTTGCAGGCAGATACGCAGTATTTT. Its protein is CASSLQADTQYF.

The chain is built from TRBV7-2 and TRBJ1-5; no definite D call. This CDR3 contains 15 residues. The V gene lost 0 bases and the J gene lost 2 bases, with 8 bases spanning the gap. CDR1 is SGHTA, CDR2 FQGNSA, per germline. The CDR3 nucleotides are TGTGCCAGCAGCTTAGCAGAGATGGGCAATCAGCCCCAGCATTTT. Translated: CASSLAEMGNQPQHF.

The rearrangement links TRBV29-1 to TRBJ2-7; 11 nucleotides line up with TRBD1. V lost 3 bases, J lost 3 bases, and 1 base stayed unmatched. The length of the CDR3 is 13 residues. Germline assignment: CDR1 SQVTM and CDR2 ANQGSEA. CDR3 nucleotides: TGCAGCGTTGAGGGGACAGGGGGCTACGAGCAGTACTTC. Residues: CSVEGTGGYEQYF.